The 3 T cell receptor beta chains below were found in one sample sequenced in a study of PD-L1 blockade in urothelial cancer. Sample time point: peripheral blood 6 weeks after treatment start. Some clones are missing from TCRdb's copy, which holds only in-frame ones; the method was immunoSEQ multiplex PCR. Of under 35,000 clones in the sample, roughly 87% are singletons; the top ten hold approximately 8%. The specimen comprised PBMCs, sampled around atezolizumab (anti-PD-L1) treatment. The receptor set was obtained from a man older than 75 with urothelial cancer.

The chain joins TRBV7-2 to TRBJ2-7, with D possibly being TRBD1 (6 bases). Germline V gene sequence: CDR1 SGHTA, CDR2 FQGNSA. The length of the CDR3 is 14 residues. Between the trimmed V and J ends, which lost 4 bases and 2 bases, there was a span of 12 bases. The CDR3 DNA is TGTGCCAGCAGCTCCGGGACATTAACCTACGAGCAGTACTTC. As protein: CASSSGTLTYEQYF. Based on the CDR3 plus reference TRBV7-2 and TRBJ2-7, the full variable domain is GAGVSQSPSNKVTEKGKDVELRCDPISGHTALYWYRQSLGQGLEFLIYFQGNSAPDKSGLPSDRFSAERTGGSVSTLTIQRTQQEDSAVYLCASSSGTLTYEQYFGPGTRLTVT.

V gene TRBV5-1 combines with J gene TRBJ1-4, with 9 bases aligning to TRBD1. CDR3 length: 16 amino acids. CDR1 SGHRS and CDR2 YFSETQ come from the germline V gene. With 1 base clipped from V and 8 bases from J, the junction kept 9 bases outside the gene matches. CDR3 sequence reads: CASSLSPGQGDEKLFF. CDR3 sequence (DNA): TGCGCCAGCAGCTTGAGTCCGGGACAGGGTGACGAAAAACTGTTTTTT.

This chain links TRBV4-1 with TRBJ2-2; D is possibly TRBD1 (6 bases). V was cut by 0 bases and J by 5 bases, with 19 bases left in between. Per germline, CDR1 MGHRA and CDR2 YSYEKL. This CDR3 has 18 amino acids. CDR3 protein: CASSQEVPGARGTGELFF. The CDR3 DNA reads as TGCGCCAGCAGCCAAGAGGTCCCCGGGGCTAGGGGGACCGGGGAGCTGTTTTTT.